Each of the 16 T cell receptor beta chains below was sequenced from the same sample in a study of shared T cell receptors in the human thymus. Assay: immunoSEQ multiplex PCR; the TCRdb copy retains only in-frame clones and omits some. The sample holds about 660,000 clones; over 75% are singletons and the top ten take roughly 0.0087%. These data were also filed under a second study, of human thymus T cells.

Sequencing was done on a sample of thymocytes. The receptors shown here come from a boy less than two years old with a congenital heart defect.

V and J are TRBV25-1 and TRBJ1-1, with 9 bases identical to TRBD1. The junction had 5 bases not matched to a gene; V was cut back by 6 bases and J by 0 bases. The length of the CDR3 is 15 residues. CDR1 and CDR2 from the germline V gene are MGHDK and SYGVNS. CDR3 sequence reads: CASSDRGGVNTEAFF. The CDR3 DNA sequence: TGTGCCAGCAGCGACAGGGGGGGGGTGAACACTGAAGCTTTCTTT.

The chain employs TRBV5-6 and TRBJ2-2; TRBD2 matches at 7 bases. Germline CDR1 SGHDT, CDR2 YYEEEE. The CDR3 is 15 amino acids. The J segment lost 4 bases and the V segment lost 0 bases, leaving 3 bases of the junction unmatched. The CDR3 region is CASSLASGLTGELFF. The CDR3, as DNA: TGTGCCAGCAGCTTGGCTAGCGGCCTCACCGGGGAGCTGTTTTTT.

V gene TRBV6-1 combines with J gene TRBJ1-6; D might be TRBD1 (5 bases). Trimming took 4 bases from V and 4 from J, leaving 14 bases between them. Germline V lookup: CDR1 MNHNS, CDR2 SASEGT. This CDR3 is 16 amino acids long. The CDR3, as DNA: TGTGCCAGCAGTGCCGAGGAGGGGTGGTATAATTCACCCCTCCACTTT. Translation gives CASSAEEGWYNSPLHF.

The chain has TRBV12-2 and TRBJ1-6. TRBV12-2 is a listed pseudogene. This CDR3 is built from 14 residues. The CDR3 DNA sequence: TGTGCAAGTCGCTTAAGGGGGGGGTATTCACCCCTCCACTTT. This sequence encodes CASRLRGGYSPLHF.

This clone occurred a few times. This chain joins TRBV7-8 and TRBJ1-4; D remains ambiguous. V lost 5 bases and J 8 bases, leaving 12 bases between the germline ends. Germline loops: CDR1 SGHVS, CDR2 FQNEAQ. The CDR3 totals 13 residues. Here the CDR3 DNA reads TGTGCCAGCAGCCCCAGGCTCTTGGAAAAACTGTTTTTT. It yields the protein CASSPRLLEKLFF.

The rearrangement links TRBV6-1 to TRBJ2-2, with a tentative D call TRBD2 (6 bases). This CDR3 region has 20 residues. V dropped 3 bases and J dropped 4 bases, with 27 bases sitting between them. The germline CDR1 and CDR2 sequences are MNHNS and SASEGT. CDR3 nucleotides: TGTGCCAGCAGTGACGGACCTGAATCTGGTGAGACTAGTTCCACCGGGGAGCTGTTTTTT. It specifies CASSDGPESGETSSTGELFF.

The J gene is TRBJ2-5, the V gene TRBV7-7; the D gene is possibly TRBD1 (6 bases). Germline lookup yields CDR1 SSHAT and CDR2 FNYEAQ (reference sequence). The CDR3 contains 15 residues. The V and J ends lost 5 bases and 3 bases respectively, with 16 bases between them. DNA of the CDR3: TGTGCCAGCAGCCCAAACTTGGGGGCCGAAGAGACCCAGTACTTC. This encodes CASSPNLGAEETQYF.

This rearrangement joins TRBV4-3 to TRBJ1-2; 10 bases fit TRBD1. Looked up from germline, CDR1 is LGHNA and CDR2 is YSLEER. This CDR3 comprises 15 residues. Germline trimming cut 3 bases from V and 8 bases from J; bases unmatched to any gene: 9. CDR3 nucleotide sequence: TGCGCCAGCAGCCATTACGGACAGGGGGTTGAGGGCTACACCTTC. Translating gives CASSHYGQGVEGYTF.

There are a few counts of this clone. CDR3 residues: CASSQVTGYGNTIYF. CDR3 nucleotides: TGTGCCAGCAGCCAAGTTACAGGGTACGGAAACACCATATATTTT. V gene TRBV4-2 combines with J gene TRBJ1-3; a weak D match, TRBD1 (6 bases). In germline, CDR1 is LGHNA, CDR2 YNFKEQ. The V end lost 1 base, the J end lost 4 bases, and 11 bases lay between the germline ends. The CDR3 is 15 amino acids.

CDR3 protein: CASSPGDRGAHSNQPQHF. CDR3 bases: TGCGCCAGCAGCCCCGGGGACAGGGGGGCCCATAGCAATCAGCCCCAGCATTTT. V gene TRBV5-1 combines with J gene TRBJ1-5; TRBD1 matches 11 bases. The CDR3 is 18 residues long. The trim removed 4 bases at V and 0 bases at J, leaving 9 bases unmatched. Germline values: CDR1 SGHRS, CDR2 YFSETQ.

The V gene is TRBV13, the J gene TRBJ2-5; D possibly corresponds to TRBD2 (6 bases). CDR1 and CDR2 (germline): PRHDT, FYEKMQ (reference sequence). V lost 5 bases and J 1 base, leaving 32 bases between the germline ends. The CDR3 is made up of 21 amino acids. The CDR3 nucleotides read TGTGCCAGCAGCACCAAGATCGGGACTCCCGCCCGCCCCTCCGGCCAAGAGACCCAGTACTTC. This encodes CASSTKIGTPARPSGQETQYF. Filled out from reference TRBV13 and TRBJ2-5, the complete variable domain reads AAGVIQSPRHLIKEKRETATLKCYPIPRHDTVYWYQQGPGQDPQFLISFYEKMQSDKGSIPDRFSAQQFSDYHSELNMSSLELGDSALYFCASSTKIGTPARPSGQETQYFGPGTRLLVL.

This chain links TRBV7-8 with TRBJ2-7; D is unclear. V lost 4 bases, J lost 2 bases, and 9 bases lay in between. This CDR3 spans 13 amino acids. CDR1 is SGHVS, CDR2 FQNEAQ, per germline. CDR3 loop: CASSSQSAYEQYF. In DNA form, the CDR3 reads TGTGCCAGCAGCTCACAGTCCGCCTACGAGCAGTACTTC. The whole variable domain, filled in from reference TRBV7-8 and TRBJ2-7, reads GAGVSQSPRYKVAKRGQDVALRCDPISGHVSLFWYQQALGQGPEFLTYFQNEAQLDKSGLPSDRFFAERPEGSVSTLKIQRTQQEDSAVYLCASSSQSAYEQYFGPGTRLTVT.

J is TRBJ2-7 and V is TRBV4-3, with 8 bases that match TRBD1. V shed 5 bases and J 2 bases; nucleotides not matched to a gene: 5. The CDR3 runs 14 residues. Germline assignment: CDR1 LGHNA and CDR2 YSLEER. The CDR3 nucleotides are TGCGCCAGCAGCAACGGACAGGGACCCTACGAGCAGTACTTC. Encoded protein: CASSNGQGPYEQYF.

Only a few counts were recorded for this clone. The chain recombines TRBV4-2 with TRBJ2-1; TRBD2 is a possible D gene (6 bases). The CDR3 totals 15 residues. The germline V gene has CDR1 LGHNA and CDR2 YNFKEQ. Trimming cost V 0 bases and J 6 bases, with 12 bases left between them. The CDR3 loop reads CASSQERETPNEQFF. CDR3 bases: TGTGCCAGCAGCCAAGAGCGGGAAACACCCAATGAGCAGTTCTTC.

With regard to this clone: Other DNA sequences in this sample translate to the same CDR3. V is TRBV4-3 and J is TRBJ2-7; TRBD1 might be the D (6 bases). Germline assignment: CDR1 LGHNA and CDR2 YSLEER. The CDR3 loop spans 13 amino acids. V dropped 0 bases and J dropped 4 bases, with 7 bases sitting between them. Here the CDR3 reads CASSQDRGYEQYF. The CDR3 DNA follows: TGCGCCAGCAGCCAAGATAGGGGGTACGAGCAGTACTTC.

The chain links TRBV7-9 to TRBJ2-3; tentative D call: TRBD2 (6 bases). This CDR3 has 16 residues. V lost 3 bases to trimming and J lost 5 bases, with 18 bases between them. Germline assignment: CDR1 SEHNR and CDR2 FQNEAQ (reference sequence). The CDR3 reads CASSFRGRGNRDTQYF. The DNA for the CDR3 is TGTGCCAGCAGCTTTCGAGGGCGGGGAAATAGAGATACGCAGTATTTT.